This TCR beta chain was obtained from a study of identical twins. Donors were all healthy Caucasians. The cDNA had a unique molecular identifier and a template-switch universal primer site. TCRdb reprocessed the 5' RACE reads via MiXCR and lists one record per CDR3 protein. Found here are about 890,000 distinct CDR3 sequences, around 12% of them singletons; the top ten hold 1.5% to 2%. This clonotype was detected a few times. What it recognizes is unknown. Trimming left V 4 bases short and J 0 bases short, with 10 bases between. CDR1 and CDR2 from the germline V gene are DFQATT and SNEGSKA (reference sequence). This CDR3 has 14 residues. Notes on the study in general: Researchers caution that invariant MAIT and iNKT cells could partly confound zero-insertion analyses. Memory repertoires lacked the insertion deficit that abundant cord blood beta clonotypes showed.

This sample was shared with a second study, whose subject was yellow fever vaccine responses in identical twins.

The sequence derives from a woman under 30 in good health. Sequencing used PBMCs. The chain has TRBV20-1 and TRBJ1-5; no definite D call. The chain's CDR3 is CSATPAHSNQPQHF. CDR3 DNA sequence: TGCAGTGCTACACCCGCGCATAGCAATCAGCCCCAGCATTTT.